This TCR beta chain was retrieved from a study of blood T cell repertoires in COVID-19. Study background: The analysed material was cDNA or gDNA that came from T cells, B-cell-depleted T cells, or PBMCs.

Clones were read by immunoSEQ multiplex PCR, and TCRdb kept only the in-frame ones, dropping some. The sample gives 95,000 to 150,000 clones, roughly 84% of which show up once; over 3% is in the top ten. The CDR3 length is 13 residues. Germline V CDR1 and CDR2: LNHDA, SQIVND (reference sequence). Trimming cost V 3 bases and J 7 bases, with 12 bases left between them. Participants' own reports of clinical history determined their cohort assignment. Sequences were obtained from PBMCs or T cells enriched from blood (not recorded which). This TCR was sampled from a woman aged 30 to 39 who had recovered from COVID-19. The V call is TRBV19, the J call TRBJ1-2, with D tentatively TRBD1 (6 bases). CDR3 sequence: CASSMGQGSGYTF. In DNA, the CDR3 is TGTGCCAGTAGTATGGGCCAGGGGAGTGGCTACACCTTC.